The 20 T cell receptor beta chains below were found in one sample sequenced in a study of technical replicates of blood from a handful of donors. Using immunoSEQ multiplex PCR, the repertoire was profiled, and TCRdb retains in-frame clones only, with some absent. The sample records about 81,000 clones, 85% to 95% being singletons. Source material: T cells isolated from PBMCs. These receptors all stem from a human donor in good health.

The rearrangement uses TRBV19 and TRBJ1-1; possible D gene TRBD1, 6 bases. V was clipped by 5 bases and J by 3 bases, with 13 bases between them. Germline CDR1 is LNHDA and CDR2 is SQIVND (reference sequence). The CDR3 spans 14 residues. In DNA, the CDR3 is TGTGCCAGTAGTTTTCAGACAGGATACACTGAAGCTTTCTTT. Translation gives CASSFQTGYTEAFF.

The chain combines TRBV16 with TRBJ2-7, with 7 bases identical to TRBD1. The V and J ends lost 2 bases and 6 bases, in that order; junction bases with no gene match: 13. Germline values: CDR1 KGHSY, CDR2 FQNENV. The CDR3 is 16 amino acids. Here the CDR3 reads CASSQLHTGASPEQYF. The CDR3 region has the DNA TGTGCCAGCAGCCAACTCCACACAGGGGCGAGTCCCGAGCAGTACTTC. The whole variable domain, filled in from reference TRBV16 and TRBJ2-7, reads GEEVAQTPKHLVRGEGQKAKLYCAPIKGHSYVFWYQQVLKNEFKFLISFQNENVFDETGMPKERFSAKCLPNSPCSLEIQATKLEDSAVYFCASSQLHTGASPEQYFGPGTRLTVT.

The genes are TRBV25-1 and TRBJ1-3; D gene uncertain. With 10 bases removed from V and 2 bases from J, the gap between germline ends came to 12 bases. Germline values: CDR1 MGHDK, CDR2 SYGVNS. This CDR3 has 13 residues. The CDR3 region has the DNA TGTGCCACCGGGATCCCGGCTGGAAACACCATATATTTT. Translating it yields CATGIPAGNTIYF.

V usage is TRBV27 and J usage is TRBJ2-7, with D hard to call. Germline CDR1 and CDR2: MNHEY and SMNVEV (reference sequence). Trimming took 0 bases from V and 3 from J, leaving 9 bases between them. This CDR3 region has 14 residues. The CDR3 spells CASSLSATNYEQYF. The CDR3 DNA sequence: TGTGCCAGCAGTTTATCGGCCACCAACTACGAGCAGTACTTC.

V gene TRBV28 combines with J gene TRBJ2-7, with TRBD1 matching over 8 bases. The CDR3 contains 17 residues. V shed 4 bases and J 0 bases; nucleotides not matched to a gene: 11. Germline assignment: CDR1 MDHEN and CDR2 SYDVKM. The CDR3 DNA reads TGTGCCAGCAGTTCCCCAGGGGGCGGCAGGGCCTCCTACGAGCAGTACTTC. Protein: CASSSPGGGRASYEQYF.

This sequence joins TRBV12-5 and TRBJ1-1; 8 bases are a match to TRBD1. Germline lookup yields CDR1 LGHNT and CDR2 FRNRAP. The CDR3 consists of 18 residues. The V segment lost 2 bases and the J segment 1 base; nucleotides outside the gene matches: 12. CDR3 nucleotide sequence: TGTGCTAGTGGTTTGTTTCGACAGGGGTTACTTCAGAACACTGAAGCTTTCTTT. Its protein product is CASGLFRQGLLQNTEAFF.

This clone showed up just once. This rearrangement joins TRBV5-4 to TRBJ2-7; 11 nucleotides match TRBD2. The CDR3 spans 15 residues. With V trimmed by 3 bases and J by 2 bases, 4 bases remained unmatched. The germline CDR1 and CDR2 sequences are SGHNT and YYREEE (reference sequence). This chain's CDR3 is CASSYTSGGTYEQYF. The CDR3 DNA reads TGTGCCAGCAGCTACACTAGCGGGGGAACCTACGAGCAGTACTTC.

In this sample, this clone is medium-sized. The chain links TRBV6-5 to TRBJ1-5, with D perhaps matching TRBD1 (5 bases). The V and J ends lost 6 bases and 4 bases respectively, with 13 bases between them. The germline V gene encodes CDR1 MNHEY and CDR2 SVGAGI. The CDR3 runs 14 residues. The CDR3, as DNA: TGTGCCAGCAGCGCGGGACTACAAAATCAGCCCCAGCATTTT. Translation: CASSAGLQNQPQHF.

The genes are TRBV6-4 and TRBJ2-1, with 12 bases lining up with TRBD2. Per germline, CDR1 MRHNA and CDR2 SNTAGT. The CDR3 totals 17 residues. V lost 3 bases to trimming and J lost 4 bases; unmatched junction nucleotides: 7. The CDR3 DNA follows: TGTGCCAGCAGTGAATCGGTCGGACTAGCGGGATACAATGAGCAGTTCTTC. Protein product: CASSESVGLAGYNEQFF.

CDR3 loop: CASSPNSIYEKLFF. CDR3 DNA sequence: TGTGCCAGCAGTCCTAACAGTATATATGAAAAACTGTTTTTT. V and J are TRBV28 and TRBJ1-4, with D unclear. Germline CDR1 reads MDHEN; CDR2 reads SYDVKM. The CDR3 extends over 14 amino acids. Trimming cost V 5 bases and J 6 bases, with 13 bases left between them.

The gene calls are TRBV5-4 and TRBJ2-3; TRBD2 is a possible D gene (5 bases). Germline assignment: CDR1 SGHNT and CDR2 YYREEE (reference sequence). CDR3 size: 12 residues. Trimming stripped 4 bases from V and 2 bases from J, with 5 bases between. CDR3 sequence: CASSRDTDTQYF. The DNA of the CDR3 is TGTGCCAGCAGCCGGGACACAGATACGCAGTATTTT.

V gene TRBV7-6 combines with J gene TRBJ2-7, with TRBD1 identical over 7 bases. The germline V gene has CDR1 SGHVS and CDR2 FNYEAQ. CDR3 length equals 16 residues. After removal of 1 base from V and 5 bases from J, the junction contained 11 bases not matched to a gene. Here the CDR3 DNA reads TGTGCCAGCAGCTTAGGGACAGGAACACTGAACCACGAGCAGTACTTC. Protein product: CASSLGTGTLNHEQYF.

CDR3 region: CASLRGRGETQYF. For the CDR3, the DNA is TGTGCCTCACTCAGGGGGCGCGGGGAGACCCAGTACTTC. The chain uses TRBV10-3 and TRBJ2-5; 8 bases align to TRBD1. Germline V CDR1 and CDR2: ENHRY, SYGVKD. CDR3 length: 13 residues. J lost 5 bases, V lost 11 bases, and 10 bases had no gene match.

CDR3 amino acids: CASSSIRDRGYGYTF. The CDR3 nucleotides are TGTGCCAGCAGCTCAATCCGGGACAGGGGTTATGGCTACACCTTC. The J gene is TRBJ1-2, the V gene TRBV11-2; 10 bases are shared with TRBD1. V was clipped by 4 bases and J by 5 bases; unmatched bases: 7. The germline V gene has CDR1 SGHAT and CDR2 FQNNGV. The CDR3 covers 15 residues.

J is TRBJ2-2 and V is TRBV5-6; 8 nucleotides match TRBD2. The CDR3 is made up of 16 amino acids. The junction had 5 bases not matched to a gene; V was cut back by 1 base and J by 3 bases. The germline CDR1 and CDR2 sequences are SGHDT and YYEEEE. Here the CDR3 reads CASSLRGGLYTGELFF. The CDR3 DNA reads TGTGCCAGCAGCTTGCGGGGGGGGCTTTACACCGGGGAGCTGTTTTTT.

For the CDR3, the DNA is TGCGCCAGCAGCTTGGCCATCCGGACAGGATTGTTCCCCACTGAAGCTTTCTTT. Protein product: CASSLAIRTGLFPTEAFF. V gene TRBV5-1 combines with J gene TRBJ1-1, with 7 bases aligning to TRBD1. V gave up 0 bases and J gave up 4 bases; unmatched junction bases: 15. This CDR3 has 18 amino acids. Germline lookup yields CDR1 SGHRS and CDR2 YFSETQ.

This chain links TRBV5-1 with TRBJ1-1; the D is unclear. The germline gives CDR1 SGHRS, CDR2 YFSETQ. Trimming took off 2 bases at V and 0 bases at J, with 8 bases between the two ends. The CDR3 spans 14 residues. CDR3 in DNA: TGCGCCAGCAGCTTACGGTGGTTGAACACTGAAGCTTTCTTT. This codes for CASSLRWLNTEAFF.

The V and J genes are TRBV2 and TRBJ1-5, with D unclear. The CDR3 spans 13 residues. Germline V gene lookup returns CDR1 SNHLY and CDR2 FYNNEI. With 8 bases removed from V and 5 bases from J, the gap between germline ends came to 13 bases. DNA of the CDR3: TGTGCCAGCGTCGGGGAAAGAGATCAGCCCCAGCATTTT. Its translation: CASVGERDQPQHF.

This chain links TRBV14 with TRBJ2-1; D is undetermined. This CDR3 comprises 13 residues. The germline V gene encodes CDR1 SGHDN and CDR2 FVKESK. Trimming shortened V by 1 base and J by 9 bases, and 10 bases separated the two germline ends. For the CDR3, the DNA is TGTGCCAGCAGCCAAGCTGTCTCAGTTGAGCAGTTCTTC. This gives the protein CASSQAVSVEQFF.

This clone has a single count. The chain recombines TRBV7-9 with TRBJ2-4; D possibly corresponds to TRBD1 (5 bases). Trimming took off 5 bases at V and 0 bases at J, with 20 bases between the two ends. Germline assignment: CDR1 SEHNR and CDR2 FQNEAQ (reference sequence). The CDR3 runs 18 residues. The CDR3 reads CASSPPMAGWEAKNIQYF. The CDR3 nucleotides read TGTGCCAGCAGCCCCCCTATGGCAGGGTGGGAAGCCAAAAACATTCAGTACTTC.